Listed here are 29 T cell receptor beta chains from one sample, sequenced in a study of blood T cell repertoires in COVID-19. Clones were read by immunoSEQ multiplex PCR, and TCRdb kept only the in-frame ones, dropping some. The data contain 200,000 to 250,000 clones, roughly 89% of them seen just once; the ten biggest clones take up about 2%. Specimen: peripheral blood. Source of these receptors: a man aged 25-45 years who had recovered from COVID-19.

This clone was observed a few times. V is TRBV4-2 and J is TRBJ2-7; D is unresolved. CDR3 length: 12 amino acids. CDR1 and CDR2 (germline): LGHNA, YNFKEQ. Trimming removed 4 bases from V and 4 bases from J, with 8 bases in between. The CDR3 bases are TGTGCCAGCAGCCTAGACTCTTACGAGCAGTACTTC. Amino acids: CASSLDSYEQYF.

The rearrangement links TRBV12-5 to TRBJ2-3; TRBD2 might be the D (6 bases). The ends were cut back, 6 bases at V and 6 bases at J, with 19 bases in the middle. The V gene's germline CDR1 is LGHNT and CDR2 FRNRAP. CDR3 length: 15 residues. Here the CDR3 DNA reads TGTGCTAGTGGGCAGTCCGGGACTCTCGATGATACGCAGTATTTT. Protein: CASGQSGTLDDTQYF.

The V call is TRBV7-2, the J call TRBJ2-7, with D perhaps TRBD1 (5 bases). Germline loops: CDR1 SGHTA, CDR2 FQGNSA. The CDR3 covers 15 residues. V lost 5 bases to trimming and J lost 9 bases, with 23 bases between them. CDR3 in DNA: TGTGCCAGCAGCCCAATAAGGACCCTCACAGGTGCGCAGTACTTC. Translating gives CASSPIRTLTGAQYF.

The chain carries TRBV5-1 and TRBJ2-3, with a weak D call TRBD1 (6 bases). CDR3 length: 14 amino acids. Germline CDR1 and CDR2: SGHRS and YFSETQ. The V end lost 4 bases, the J end lost 5 bases, and 14 bases lay between the germline ends. The CDR3 DNA is TGCGCCAGCAGCCAGGACAGCTTTGTAGATACGCAGTATTTT. Its translation is CASSQDSFVDTQYF.

The chain uses TRBV18 and TRBJ1-5, with 10 bases identical to TRBD1. The trim removed 6 bases at V and 11 bases at J, leaving 13 bases unmatched. CDR1 and CDR2 (germline): KGHSH, LQKENI. The CDR3 consists of 15 residues. The CDR3 DNA is TGTGCCAGCTCTCCGGACAGGGGGTTACAATCAGCCCAGCATTTT. This translates into CASSPDRGLQSAQHF.

The chain employs TRBV10-3 and TRBJ1-1; possible D gene TRBD1, 5 bases. This CDR3 is 12 amino acids long. CDR1 is ENHRY, CDR2 SYGVKD, per germline. V lost 0 bases to trimming and J lost 10 bases, with 9 bases between them. CDR3 coding DNA: TGTGCCATCAGTGAGTCGGATAGGGGAGCTTTCTTT. This gives the protein CAISESDRGAFF.

This sequence joins TRBV6-5 and TRBJ2-7; 8 nucleotides align to TRBD1. V was pared by 2 bases and J by 3 bases, with 3 bases of the junction left unmatched. Looked up from germline, CDR1 is MNHEY and CDR2 is SVGAGI. CDR3 length: 14 residues. CDR3 bases: TGTGCCAGCAGTTACACCGGACAGGGCTACGAGCAGTACTTC. Protein product: CASSYTGQGYEQYF.

V gene TRBV6-6 combines with J gene TRBJ2-1; 7 positions agree with TRBD1. The length of the CDR3 is 14 residues. V lost 7 bases and J lost 2; bases outside the gene matches: 5. The germline V gene encodes CDR1 MNHNY and CDR2 SVGAGI (reference sequence). CDR3 loop: CASKLTGPYNEQFF. In DNA, the CDR3 is TGTGCCAGCAAACTGACAGGGCCCTACAATGAGCAGTTCTTC.

The chain carries TRBV19 and TRBJ1-2, with a possible D match to TRBD1 (6 bases). The CDR3 totals 13 residues. CDR1 LNHDA and CDR2 SQIVND come from the germline V gene (reference sequence). The V gene lost 2 bases and the J gene lost 6 bases, with 10 bases spanning the gap. CDR3 DNA sequence: TGTGCCAGTAGTATACAGGGGATGGATGGCTACACCTTC. Translation: CASSIQGMDGYTF. The variable domain in full, with the rest retrieved from reference TRBV19 and TRBJ1-2, is DGGITQSPKYLFRKEGQNVTLSCEQNLNHDAMYWYRQDPGQGLRLIYYSQIVNDFQKGDIAEGYSVSREKKESFPLTVTSAQKNPTAFYLCASSIQGMDGYTFGSGTRLTVV.

This chain connects TRBV6-2 or TRBV6-3 to TRBJ1-6; D is possibly TRBD1 (5 bases). The CDR3 runs to 14 residues. Looked up from germline, CDR1 is MNHEY and CDR2 is SVGEGT. Trimming pared 1 base from V and 7 bases from J, leaving 8 bases between. The CDR3 DNA reads as TGTGCCAGCAGTTACTTAGGGGTCAATTCACCCCTCCACTTT. Translation: CASSYLGVNSPLHF.

J is TRBJ2-3 and V is TRBV27, with 8 nucleotides matching TRBD2. The V gene's germline CDR1 is MNHEY and CDR2 SMNVEV (reference sequence). V shed 5 bases, J shed 7 bases, and the junction held 8 bases outside the gene matches. The CDR3 is 14 residues long. The CDR3 DNA sequence: TGTGCCAGCAGTCGCGGGGGGCAAGTGTATACGCAGTATTTT. The encoded protein is CASSRGGQVYTQYF.

Only one count was recorded for this clone. The V gene is TRBV18, the J gene TRBJ1-1, with 8 bases that match TRBD1. This CDR3 comprises 14 residues. V was clipped by 3 bases and J by 4 bases; unmatched bases: 4. Germline V gene sequence: CDR1 KGHSH, CDR2 LQKENI. The CDR3 DNA follows: TGTGCCAGCTCACCGATTACAGGGGGCACTGAAGCTTTCTTT. As protein: CASSPITGGTEAFF. Complete variable domain (other parts from reference TRBV18 and TRBJ1-1): NAGVMQNPRHLVRRRGQEARLRCSPMKGHSHVYWYRQLPEEGLKFMVYLQKENIIDESGMPKERFSAEFPKEGPSILRIQQVVRGDSAAYFCASSPITGGTEAFFGQGTRLTVV.

This chain connects TRBV6-4 to TRBJ2-1; 12 nucleotides agree with TRBD2. Germline V gene lookup returns CDR1 MRHNA and CDR2 SNTAGT. Trimming cost V 0 bases and J 8 bases; bases outside gene matches: 2. The CDR3 is made up of 15 amino acids. This CDR3 is CASSDSTSGGYEQFF. The CDR3 DNA reads as TGTGCCAGCAGTGACTCGACTAGCGGGGGCTATGAGCAGTTCTTC.

Only one count was recorded for this clone. V usage is TRBV11-2 and J usage is TRBJ1-4; D is ambiguous. Per the germline V gene, CDR1 is SGHAT and CDR2 is FQNNGV. The CDR3 sequence is 14 residues long. With 0 bases removed from V and 6 bases from J, the gap between germline ends came to 8 bases. CDR3 bases: TGTGCCAGCAGCTTAGACGGGGTTCATGAAAAACTGTTTTTT. Its translation is CASSLDGVHEKLFF.

This chain uses TRBV9 with TRBJ1-2; TRBD1 matches 8 bases. Trimming at V came to 2 bases and at J to 8 bases, leaving 8 bases not matched to a gene. Per the germline V gene, CDR1 is SGDLS and CDR2 is YYNGEE. The CDR3 runs to 14 residues. DNA for the CDR3: TGTGCCAGCAGCGTCGGTCAGGGGGCTGGAGGCTACACCTTC. Protein: CASSVGQGAGGYTF.

This clone was detected a few times. V and J are TRBV19 and TRBJ2-1, with TRBD2 matching over 13 bases. Trimming took 5 bases from V and 6 from J; bases not matched to a gene: 7. The CDR3 spans 16 residues. From germline, CDR1 is LNHDA and CDR2 SQIVND (reference sequence). The CDR3 protein is CASSGGLAGIGNEQFF. DNA for the CDR3: TGTGCCAGTAGTGGGGGACTAGCGGGGATCGGCAATGAGCAGTTCTTC.

This clone was counted only a few times. The genes are TRBV30 and TRBJ1-5; unclear D gene. Germline V gives CDR1 GTSNPN, CDR2 SVGIG (reference sequence). CDR3 length: 13 residues. V lost 4 bases, J lost 2 bases, and 9 bases lay in between. The CDR3 protein is CAWTHTRNQPQHF. The CDR3, as DNA: TGTGCCTGGACACACACCCGCAATCAGCCCCAGCATTTT.

This clone was found once. The V call is TRBV19, the J call TRBJ1-4, with a weak D call TRBD1 (5 bases). V shed 7 bases and J shed 8 bases, with 17 bases lying between them. This CDR3 region has 14 residues. The germline V gene has CDR1 LNHDA and CDR2 SQIVND (reference sequence). CDR3 protein: CASMSGGGGEKLFF. The DNA for the CDR3 is TGTGCCAGTATGAGTGGCGGGGGAGGGGAAAAACTGTTTTTT.

The CDR3 region is CASSLGTGVFSNYGYTF. As DNA, the CDR3 is TGTGCCAGCAGCTTAGGGACAGGGGTTTTTTCTAACTATGGCTACACCTTC. The V call is TRBV11-2, the J call TRBJ1-2; TRBD1 aligns across 9 bases. With 1 base clipped from V and 0 bases from J, the junction kept 6 bases outside the gene matches. The CDR3 length is 17 residues. The germline gives CDR1 SGHAT, CDR2 FQNNGV. Full variable domain (missing parts from reference TRBV11-2 and TRBJ1-2): EAGVAQSPRYKIIEKRQSVAFWCNPISGHATLYWYQQILGQGPKLLIQFQNNGVVDDSQLPKDRFSAERLKGVDSTLKIQPAKLEDSAVYLCASSLGTGVFSNYGYTFGSGTRLTVV.

This clone was seen at least ten times. The chain combines TRBV5-1 with TRBJ1-1; 7 bases map to TRBD1. This CDR3 region has 16 residues. Germline V gene sequence: CDR1 SGHRS, CDR2 YFSETQ. J was trimmed by 1 base and V by 1 base; bases with no gene match: 7. CDR3 nucleotides: TGCGCCAGCAGCTTGACGGGACAGTATACGAACACTGAAGCTTTCTTT. It specifies CASSLTGQYTNTEAFF.

This chain links TRBV19 with TRBJ1-2; weak D call: TRBD1 (6 bases). The CDR3 extends over 12 amino acids. Germline loops: CDR1 LNHDA, CDR2 SQIVND (reference sequence). V was shortened by 8 bases and J by 4 bases, with 11 bases between the two germline ends. In DNA, the CDR3 is TGTGCCAGTGGGGGGGGCCCCTATGGCTACACCTTC. Translation: CASGGGPYGYTF.

The chain couples TRBV11-2 to TRBJ1-2; tentatively, D is TRBD1 (5 bases). The CDR3 is 13 residues long. Trimming removed 1 base from V and 5 bases from J, with 8 bases in between. Germline CDR1 and CDR2: SGHAT and FQNNGV. DNA for the CDR3: TGTGCCAGCAGCTTAGTGGCAGGGTATGGCTACACCTTC. Protein: CASSLVAGYGYTF.

This chain uses TRBV2 with TRBJ2-7; D call uncertain. The CDR3 extends over 13 amino acids. Germline assignment: CDR1 SNHLY and CDR2 FYNNEI. V lost 7 bases and J 1 base, leaving 11 bases between the germline ends. CDR3 bases: TGTGCCAGCAATCGAGACAAGTCCTACGAGCAGTACTTC. It yields the protein CASNRDKSYEQYF.

This chain links TRBV2 with TRBJ1-2; maybe TRBD1 (6 bases). V was trimmed by 8 bases and J by 2 bases, leaving 12 bases between them. This CDR3 contains 13 residues. Germline V CDR1 and CDR2: SNHLY, FYNNEI. CDR3 amino acids: CASGLQGNYGYTF. In DNA form, the CDR3 reads TGTGCCAGCGGATTACAGGGAAACTATGGCTACACCTTC.

The chain links TRBV30 to TRBJ2-2; 7 bases match TRBD2. The V segment lost 6 bases and the J segment 8 bases; nucleotides outside the gene matches: 9. Germline V gene sequence: CDR1 GTSNPN, CDR2 SVGIG (reference sequence). This CDR3 spans 13 amino acids. Written as DNA, the CDR3 is TGTGCCTGTCGGGACTATCCTAAAGGGGAGCTGTTTTTT. Protein sequence: CACRDYPKGELFF.

The chain joins TRBV11-3 to TRBJ2-7; D uncertain. This CDR3 has 13 residues. With 5 bases removed from V and 3 bases from J, the gap between germline ends came to 11 bases. The germline CDR1 and CDR2 sequences are SGHNT and YENEEA. The CDR3 sequence: CASSPTLSYEQYF. In DNA form, the CDR3 reads TGTGCCAGCAGCCCTACCTTAAGCTACGAGCAGTACTTC.

The chain links TRBV5-5 to TRBJ2-7, with D perhaps TRBD1 (6 bases). Germline assignment: CDR1 SGHKS and CDR2 YYEKEE (reference sequence). V lost 5 bases, J lost 4 bases, and 19 bases lay in between. This CDR3 contains 15 residues. The CDR3 sequence: CASSSGPEQGYEQYF. CDR3 in DNA: TGTGCCAGCAGTTCAGGGCCCGAGCAGGGGTACGAGCAGTACTTC. The full variable domain, with the rest looked up from reference TRBV5-5 and TRBJ2-7, is DAGVTQSPTHLIKTRGQQVTLRCSPISGHKSVSWYQQVLGQGPQFIFQYYEKEERGRGNFPDRFSARQFPNYSSELNVNALLLGDSALYLCASSSGPEQGYEQYFGPGTRLTVT.

V is TRBV5-1 and J is TRBJ2-7; TRBD1 is a possible D gene (6 bases). The V end lost 0 bases, the J end lost 2 bases, and 15 bases lay between the germline ends. Germline assignment: CDR1 SGHRS and CDR2 YFSETQ. The length of the CDR3 is 16 residues. CDR3 DNA sequence: TGCGCCAGCAGCTTGGCCCGGGACACCCCTACCTACGAGCAGTACTTC. This gives the protein CASSLARDTPTYEQYF.

This clone came up once. This chain joins TRBV7-9 and TRBJ1-1; possible D gene TRBD1, 6 bases. This CDR3 has 15 residues. Trimming took 3 bases from V and 5 from J, leaving 16 bases between them. CDR1 SEHNR and CDR2 FQNEAQ come from the germline V gene (reference sequence). The CDR3 here is CASSFPLRGGTEAFF. CDR3 nucleotide sequence: TGTGCCAGCAGCTTCCCACTCAGGGGAGGGACTGAAGCTTTCTTT. Full variable domain (outside the CDR3, taken from reference TRBV7-9 and TRBJ1-1): DTGVSQNPRHKITKRGQNVTFRCDPISEHNRLYWYRQTLGQGPEFLTYFQNEAQLEKSRLLSDRFSAERPKGSFSTLEIQRTEQGDSAMYLCASSFPLRGGTEAFFGQGTRLTVV.